A single sample is the source of the 19 T cell receptor beta chains below, sequenced in a study of T cell repertoires in cytomegalovirus infection. A single record per CDR3 protein comes from TCRdb applying MiXCR to the reads. The table records fewer than 550,000 distinct CDR3 sequences, roughly 12% of them present only once. The sample consisted of PBMCs. The receptor source for this set is a human donor in good health (CMV status not recorded). Some clones in this sample may be carry-over from other donors' samples.

In this sample, this clonotype turned up a few times. J is TRBJ2-2 and V is TRBV10-3; 7 bases match TRBD1. Germline values: CDR1 ENHRY, CDR2 SYGVKD. This CDR3 contains 14 residues. Trimming cost V 7 bases and J 7 bases; bases outside gene matches: 9. The CDR3: CAITVGGRSGELFF. The CDR3 DNA sequence: TGTGCCATCACAGTAGGGGGCCGAAGCGGGGAGCTGTTTTTT.

This clonotype was detected many times. V gene TRBV12-3 or TRBV12-4 combines with J gene TRBJ1-2; tentatively, D is TRBD1 (5 bases). CDR3 size: 13 residues. V shed 5 bases and J shed 12 bases, with 19 bases lying between them. In DNA, the CDR3 is TGTGCCAGCAGTCTAAGAGACGGGGGAAGACACACCTTC. As protein: CASSLRDGGRHTF.

Ten or more counts support this clonotype. This sequence joins TRBV7-8 and TRBJ2-7; D is unclear. The CDR3 has 13 amino acids. CDR1 and CDR2 (germline): SGHVS, FQNEAQ. Trimming removed 2 bases at V and 0 bases at J, with 5 bases between. Written as DNA, the CDR3 is TGTGCCAGCAGCTTAAGGACCTCCTACGAGCAGTACTTC. Protein: CASSLRTSYEQYF. Filled out from reference TRBV7-8 and TRBJ2-7, the complete variable domain reads GAGVSQSPRYKVAKRGQDVALRCDPISGHVSLFWYQQALGQGPEFLTYFQNEAQLDKSGLPSDRFFAERPEGSVSTLKIQRTQQEDSAVYLCASSLRTSYEQYFGPGTRLTVT.

This clonotype was counted ten times or more. J is TRBJ2-6 and V is TRBV7-3; TRBD2 agrees at 7 bases. V lost 6 bases and J lost 3; bases outside the gene matches: 8. There are 16 residues in the CDR3. CDR1 is SGHTA, CDR2 FQGTGA, per germline. The CDR3 sequence: CASRLGGGGGANVLTF. CDR3 bases: TGTGCCAGCAGGCTCGGCGGGGGTGGTGGGGCCAACGTCCTGACTTTC.

The chain carries TRBV24-1 and TRBJ2-2; D not certain. The CDR3 sequence is 12 residues long. V was shortened by 4 bases and J by 2 bases, with 1 base between the two germline ends. Germline V lookup: CDR1 KGHDR, CDR2 SFDVKD. CDR3 nucleotides: TGTGCCACCAGTGAAAACACCGGGGAGCTGTTTTTT. The encoded protein is CATSENTGELFF.

A remark on this clonotype: A much larger clone lies one base from this, so it may be a read error. The chain is built from TRBV14 and TRBJ1-5; D is unresolved. The CDR3 has 17 residues. In germline, CDR1 is SGHDN, CDR2 FVKESK. The CDR3 region has the DNA TGTGCCAGCAGCCAAGATACCCGACGGGATAGCAATCAGCACCAGCATTTT. This encodes CASSQDTRRDSNQHQHF.

In this sample, this clonotype turned up many times. The V call is TRBV7-8, the J call TRBJ2-7; the D is unclear. Per the germline V gene, CDR1 is SGHVS and CDR2 is FQNEAQ. V shed 5 bases and J shed 2 bases, with 16 bases lying between them. This CDR3 spans 15 amino acids. The CDR3, as DNA: TGTGCCAGCAGCCCCCCCCGATGGGGTCCCTACGAGCAGTACTTC. Its translation is CASSPPRWGPYEQYF.

This clonotype was seen many times. The CDR3 protein is CSARSGGNEKLFF. CDR3 DNA sequence: TGCAGTGCTAGGTCCGGGGGGAACGAAAAACTGTTTTTT. The chain has TRBV20-1 and TRBJ1-4; D is possibly TRBD1 (5 bases). V lost 3 bases and J lost 8, with 13 bases in between. CDR1 DFQATT and CDR2 SNEGSKA come from the germline V gene (reference sequence). The CDR3 runs 13 residues.

This clonotype was detected a few times. The CDR3 DNA is TGCAGCGTTCGAGGACCAGGGGATACGCAGTATTTT. Translating it yields CSVRGPGDTQYF. This rearrangement joins TRBV29-1 to TRBJ2-3; D is perhaps TRBD1 (5 bases). In germline, CDR1 is SQVTM, CDR2 ANQGSEA. The CDR3 has 12 amino acids. V lost 5 bases to trimming and J lost 6 bases, with 12 bases between them.

The sample holds many counts of this clonotype. The chain is built from TRBV20-1 and TRBJ1-1; TRBD1 is a possible D gene (6 bases). CDR1 and CDR2 (germline): DFQATT, SNEGSKA (reference sequence). The CDR3 totals 14 residues. V dropped 6 bases and J dropped 0 bases, with 14 bases sitting between them. This CDR3 reads CSATRTVLNTEAFF. CDR3 coding DNA: TGCAGTGCCACCCGGACAGTCCTGAACACTGAAGCTTTCTTT.

This clonotype was seen repeatedly, ten times or more. J is TRBJ1-5 and V is TRBV7-9; D gene ambiguous. Trimming pared 5 bases from V and 5 bases from J, leaving 16 bases between. This CDR3 has 15 residues. Germline CDR1 and CDR2: SEHNR and FQNEAQ (reference sequence). The CDR3 region has the DNA TGTGCCAGCAGCCCGTCGGCCCGAGGTGATCAGCCCCAGCATTTT. This translates into CASSPSARGDQPQHF.

This clonotype has at least ten counts. The chain employs TRBV29-1 and TRBJ2-2; no clear D. The V gene lost 5 bases and the J gene lost 7 bases, with 11 bases spanning the gap. The CDR3 loop spans 12 amino acids. Germline V gene data show CDR1 as SQVTM and CDR2 as ANQGSEA. As DNA, the CDR3 is TGCAGCGTTAACCCTTGGGGCGGGGAGCTGTTTTTT. As protein: CSVNPWGGELFF.

This clonotype was seen ten or more times. This chain joins TRBV6-1 and TRBJ2-2; D is perhaps TRBD2 (6 bases). Germline CDR1 and CDR2: MNHNS and SASEGT. There are 15 residues in the CDR3. Trimming removed 5 bases from V and 1 base from J, with 11 bases in between. The chain's CDR3 is CASSPSGLNTGELFF. CDR3 DNA: TGTGCCAGCAGTCCGTCGGGACTGAACACCGGGGAGCTGTTTTTT.

This clonotype was observed many times. V usage is TRBV20-1 and J usage is TRBJ1-3; no firm D call. Germline lookup yields CDR1 DFQATT and CDR2 SNEGSKA (reference sequence). The CDR3 sequence is 17 residues long. The V gene lost 0 bases and the J gene lost 0 bases, with 15 bases spanning the gap. The CDR3 DNA reads as TGCAGTGCTAGAGATCTGGCGGTCCGACCCTCTGGAAACACCATATATTTT. This sequence encodes CSARDLAVRPSGNTIYF.

This clonotype came up many times. The chain combines TRBV12-5 with TRBJ2-1, with unresolved D. The germline gives CDR1 LGHNT, CDR2 FRNRAP. V was trimmed by 5 bases and J by 8 bases, leaving 13 bases between them. This CDR3 comprises 13 residues. Here the CDR3 reads CASGPSVADEQFF. For the CDR3, the DNA is TGTGCTAGTGGTCCGTCAGTGGCGGATGAGCAGTTCTTC.

This clonotype has ten or more counts. This chain connects TRBV27 to TRBJ2-7; D possibly corresponds to TRBD2 (6 bases). Trimming took off 5 bases at V and 1 base at J, with 15 bases between the two ends. The germline CDR1 and CDR2 sequences are MNHEY and SMNVEV (reference sequence). The CDR3 is 15 amino acids. CDR3 DNA sequence: TGTGCCAGCAGTGCGGGGACGGGCTTTTCCTACGAGCAGTACTTC. Residues: CASSAGTGFSYEQYF.

The rearrangement links TRBV5-1 to TRBJ1-1; the D gene is possibly TRBD1 (5 bases). The CDR3 length is 14 residues. The ends were cut back, 3 bases at V and 1 base at J, with 10 bases in the middle. Germline CDR1 SGHRS, CDR2 YFSETQ. CDR3 sequence: CASSWGRANTEAFF. CDR3 DNA: TGCGCCAGCAGCTGGGGACGGGCGAACACTGAAGCTTTCTTT.

The chain employs TRBV12-3 or TRBV12-4 and TRBJ2-2; D uncertain. V was pared by 1 base and J by 3 bases, with 9 bases between. CDR3 length: 15 amino acids. The CDR3 here is CASSLGGIDTGELFF. The CDR3 bases are TGTGCCAGCAGTTTAGGGGGAATCGACACCGGGGAGCTGTTTTTT.

The table lists this clonotype with a few counts. This chain uses TRBV5-1 with TRBJ2-1; D call uncertain. The CDR3 loop spans 16 amino acids. Germline V CDR1 and CDR2: SGHRS, YFSETQ. V lost 4 bases to trimming and J lost 6 bases, with 20 bases between them. The DNA of the CDR3 is TGCGCCAGCAGCCGGTTCGGCGGTCCAAAACTCAATGAGCAGTTCTTC. Translated: CASSRFGGPKLNEQFF.